The 11 T cell receptor beta chains below were found in one sample sequenced in a study of control samples from healthy donors and cancer patients. Repertoires were generated with immunoSEQ multiplex PCR, while TCRdb's copy carries only in-frame clones and drops some. The data show about 190,000 clones, roughly nine tenths seen once. The sequenced sample was blood. The receptors here all came from a man younger than 45 in good health.

The J gene is TRBJ1-2, the V gene TRBV10-3; 7 bases agree with TRBD1. CDR3 length: 14 residues. Germline lookup yields CDR1 ENHRY and CDR2 SYGVKD. After removal of 8 bases from V and 1 base from J, the junction contained 7 bases not matched to a gene. CDR3 coding DNA: TGTGCCATCGGGGCCCGGGACAGTAACTATGGCTACACCTTC. Residues: CAIGARDSNYGYTF.

This chain uses TRBV19 with TRBJ1-2; D is uncertain. V gave up 7 bases and J gave up 7 bases, with 19 bases separating them. The CDR3 spans 14 residues. Germline CDR1 and CDR2: LNHDA and SQIVND (reference sequence). The CDR3 reads CASIAQDGVGGYTF. Here the CDR3 DNA reads TGTGCCAGTATCGCCCAGGACGGAGTGGGTGGCTACACCTTC. Looking up the rest from reference TRBV19 and TRBJ1-2 gives the full variable domain: DGGITQSPKYLFRKEGQNVTLSCEQNLNHDAMYWYRQDPGQGLRLIYYSQIVNDFQKGDIAEGYSVSREKKESFPLTVTSAQKNPTAFYLCASIAQDGVGGYTFGSGTRLTVV.

CDR3 in amino acids: CASSQGRPNIQYF. The DNA of the CDR3 is TGTGCCAGCAGCCAGGGACGGCCAAACATTCAGTACTTC. This chain joins TRBV14 and TRBJ2-4; D may be TRBD1 or TRBD2 (5 bases each). CDR3 length: 13 residues. Trimming took off 3 bases at V and 6 bases at J, with 9 bases between the two ends. Germline CDR1 is SGHDN and CDR2 is FVKESK.

V is TRBV6-4 and J is TRBJ2-3; D gene ambiguous. The germline CDR1 and CDR2 sequences are MRHNA and SNTAGT. Between the trimmed V and J ends, which lost 0 bases and 6 bases, there was a span of 7 bases. The CDR3 runs to 13 residues. The DNA for the CDR3 is TGTGCCAGCAGTGACTCGTCCCGGGATACGCAGTATTTT. Translation: CASSDSSRDTQYF.

V and J are TRBV11-2 and TRBJ2-1; TRBD1 agrees at 8 bases. Germline CDR1 reads SGHAT; CDR2 reads FQNNGV. This CDR3 has 14 amino acids. V dropped 5 bases and J dropped 4; count of bases not matched to a gene: 4. Here the CDR3 reads CASSPRTGYNEQFF. CDR3 coding DNA: TGTGCCAGCAGCCCCCGGACAGGGTACAATGAGCAGTTCTTC.

The chain is built from TRBV2 and TRBJ2-1; 15 bases match TRBD2. This CDR3 is 15 amino acids long. The germline CDR1 and CDR2 sequences are SNHLY and FYNNEI. Germline trimming cut 6 bases from V and 6 bases from J; bases unmatched to any gene: 3. The CDR3 sequence: CASRGLAGGPNEQFF. The CDR3 DNA is TGTGCCAGCAGAGGACTAGCGGGGGGGCCCAATGAGCAGTTCTTC. The whole variable domain, remainder taken from reference TRBV2 and TRBJ2-1, is EPEVTQTPSHQVTQMGQEVILRCVPISNHLYFYWYRQILGQKVEFLVSFYNNEISEKSEIFDDQFSVERPDGSNFTLKIRSTKLEDSAMYFCASRGLAGGPNEQFFGPGTRLTVL.

The chain employs TRBV30 and TRBJ2-1; D remains ambiguous. The CDR3 extends over 12 amino acids. Germline V gives CDR1 GTSNPN, CDR2 SVGIG (reference sequence). Trimming took 3 bases from V and 5 from J, leaving 8 bases between them. CDR3 residues: CAWRRGNNEQFF. Here the CDR3 DNA reads TGTGCCTGGAGGAGAGGAAACAATGAGCAGTTCTTC.

This chain uses TRBV5-4 with TRBJ1-1, with unresolved D. V lost 2 bases to trimming and J lost 2 bases, with 10 bases between them. This CDR3 is built from 14 residues. Looked up from germline, CDR1 is SGHNT and CDR2 is YYREEE (reference sequence). CDR3 protein: CASSFPPPNTEAFF. The CDR3 DNA reads as TGTGCCAGCAGCTTTCCCCCCCCTAACACTGAAGCTTTCTTT.

The chain recombines TRBV4-1 with TRBJ2-7, with a tentative D call TRBD2 (5 bases). The CDR3 runs 14 residues. V was cut by 3 bases and J by 6 bases, with 15 bases left in between. Germline lookup yields CDR1 MGHRA and CDR2 YSYEKL. The CDR3 DNA follows: TGCGCCAGCAGCCACGTCGGCGACCGGGGCGAGCAGTACTTC. Its translation: CASSHVGDRGEQYF.

The chain has TRBV5-1 and TRBJ2-2; 10 nucleotides match TRBD1. The length of the CDR3 is 18 residues. Germline CDR1 and CDR2: SGHRS and YFSETQ. J lost 7 bases, V lost 4 bases, and 16 bases had no gene match. The CDR3, as DNA: TGCGCCAGCAGCCTTCGCACTTCCGGGACAGGGGCGATCGGGGAGCTGTTTTTT. This translates into CASSLRTSGTGAIGELFF.

A single count supports this clone. One junction end disagrees with the germline gene, perhaps due to a read error. The chain recombines TRBV28 with TRBJ1-1; D uncertain. The CDR3 has 12 residues. Germline CDR1 reads MDHEN; CDR2 reads SYDVKM. The CDR3 DNA is TGTGCCAGCAGTTTAGTGAAGACTGAAGCTTTCTTT. This encodes CASSLVKTEAFF.